This T cell receptor (beta chain) was sequenced in a study of T-cell memory formation after mild COVID-19. Study in general: Largely, TCR clusters stayed within a single donor. Findings and caveats of the study: Within pre-infection memory, some responding clones were found, suggesting cross-reactive memory joined.

The CDR3 has 13 residues. The V and J ends lost 3 bases and 5 bases respectively, with 11 bases between them. This clonotype came up a few times. The antigen is unknown. MiXCR, run by TCRdb on the 5' RACE reads, gives a single entry per CDR3 protein. Among approximately 440,000 distinct CDR3 sequences, roughly 20% were seen once, and the ten largest hold around 8%. This rearrangement joins TRBV12-3 or TRBV12-4 to TRBJ2-7, with D perhaps TRBD1 or TRBD2 (5 bases each). This TCR derives from an adult woman who had mild COVID-19 (a few samples of this study predate the infection). Cell type and time point are not known. The sequencing input was PBMCs or a T cell subset sorted from them (not recorded which). CDR3 coding DNA: TGTGCCAGCAGTTTTGGCAGGGACCACGAGCAGTACTTC. This translates into CASSFGRDHEQYF.